The clone carrying this TCR beta chain was counted many times. The target antigen is unknown. This sample was included in a study of blood T cells in healthy people across ages. Findings of the study overall: With age, beta diversity per million T cells declined roughly linearly, significantly by about 40. Diversity figures derived from one million T cells were judged to underestimate the true value.

CDR3 size: 14 residues. With 1 base removed from V and 4 bases from J, the gap between germline ends came to 10 bases. From germline, CDR1 is SGHAT and CDR2 FQDESV (reference sequence). Combining a sample-barcoded 5' primer with a J-beta primer mix, a second PCR ran for about 7 to 12 cycles. Each cDNA molecule was tagged by a template-switch adaptor that had 12 random nucleotides. TCRdb re-called the 5' RACE reads with MiXCR, one entry per CDR3 protein. The table has roughly 800,000 distinct CDR3 sequences, roughly 64% seen once. Per sample, no less than 5 micrograms of total RNA were extracted. The TCR comes from a man younger than 40 in good health. The sample taken for sequencing was blood. The chain combines TRBV11-1 with TRBJ1-1, with unresolved D. The CDR3 protein is CASSLGPWVTEAFF. In nucleotides, the CDR3 is TGTGCCAGCAGCTTAGGCCCATGGGTCACTGAAGCTTTCTTT.